One and the same sample provided the 22 T cell receptor beta chains below, sequenced in a study of human T cells and chemical hapten exposure. In TCRdb, the RACE reads were re-called with MiXCR into one record per CDR3 protein. This table holds under 450,000 distinct CDR3 sequences, more than 5% found once. The time point: patch test 2, 6 weeks after DPC sensitization. As to treatment: therapeutic diphenylcyclopropenone sensitization with weekly scalp DPC. The source material was whole blood, sampled in connection with sensitization to the hapten diphenylcyclopropenone (DPC). The receptors were gathered from a young woman with alopecia areata. Some clones in this sample may be carry-over from other donors' samples.

This clonotype was recorded many times. The J gene is TRBJ1-6, the V gene TRBV19; 9 bases are shared with TRBD1. This CDR3 comprises 13 residues. The V gene end was trimmed by 4 bases and the J gene end by 8 bases; junction bases not matched to a gene: 0. The germline CDR1 and CDR2 sequences are LNHDA and SQIVND (reference sequence). The CDR3 is CASSRQGDSPLHF. CDR3 DNA: TGTGCCAGTAGTAGACAGGGGGATTCACCCCTCCACTTT. The full variable domain, rest sourced from reference TRBV19 and TRBJ1-6, is DGGITQSPKYLFRKEGQNVTLSCEQNLNHDAMYWYRQDPGQGLRLIYYSQIVNDFQKGDIAEGYSVSREKKESFPLTVTSAQKNPTAFYLCASSRQGDSPLHFGNGTRLTVT.

This clonotype was recorded many times. CDR3 loop: CASSFQGVSPLHF. In DNA form, the CDR3 reads TGTGCCAGCAGTTTTCAGGGGGTTTCACCCCTCCACTTT. This sequence joins TRBV6-1 and TRBJ1-6, with TRBD1 matching over 7 bases. The CDR3 loop spans 13 amino acids. Germline CDR1 reads MNHNS; CDR2 reads SASEGT. Unmatched junction bases numbered 4, after V lost 5 bases and J lost 9 bases.

This clonotype was detected only a few times. This chain uses TRBV7-9 with TRBJ1-2; the match to TRBD1 covers 8 bases. The V and J ends lost 4 bases and 4 bases, in that order; junction bases with no gene match: 11. The CDR3 contains 16 residues. CDR1 and CDR2 (germline): SEHNR, FQNEAQ (reference sequence). This CDR3 is CASSSTLGQGAYGYTF. CDR3 sequence (DNA): TGTGCCAGCAGCTCCACCCTTGGCCAGGGGGCCTATGGCTACACCTTC. Full variable domain (outside the CDR3, taken from reference TRBV7-9 and TRBJ1-2): DTGVSQNPRHKITKRGQNVTFRCDPISEHNRLYWYRQTLGQGPEFLTYFQNEAQLEKSRLLSDRFSAERPKGSFSTLEIQRTEQGDSAMYLCASSSTLGQGAYGYTFGSGTRLTVV.

The chain carries TRBV3-1 and TRBJ2-2, with no clear D. The V gene lost 4 bases and the J gene lost 7 bases, with 7 bases spanning the gap. This CDR3 has 12 amino acids. Germline assignment: CDR1 LGHDT and CDR2 YNNKEL (reference sequence). This chain's CDR3 is CASSPGHGELFF. The CDR3 region has the DNA TGTGCCAGCAGCCCCGGGCACGGGGAGCTGTTTTTT.

This clonotype appeared many times. This chain uses TRBV4-3 with TRBJ2-2; D may be TRBD2 (7 bases). The CDR3 loop spans 15 amino acids. Per germline, CDR1 LGHNA and CDR2 YSLEER. Trimming removed 4 bases from V and 4 bases from J, with 13 bases in between. The CDR3 spells CASSRRGGGTGELFF. The CDR3 DNA follows: TGCGCCAGCAGCCGCCGGGGAGGGGGCACCGGGGAGCTGTTTTTT.

The chain carries TRBV19 and TRBJ2-1, with D perhaps matching TRBD1 (7 bases). Trimming shortened V by 5 bases and J by 4 bases, and 18 bases separated the two germline ends. The CDR3 covers 16 residues. Germline V gene lookup returns CDR1 LNHDA and CDR2 SQIVND (reference sequence). The CDR3 DNA is TGTGCCAGTAGTCCTACAGGGGCGGGAAGATACAATGAGCAGTTCTTC. It yields the protein CASSPTGAGRYNEQFF.

V gene TRBV6-2 or TRBV6-3 combines with J gene TRBJ2-3; 8 bases line up with TRBD2. The CDR3 is made up of 16 amino acids. V lost 5 bases to trimming and J lost 1 base; unmatched junction nucleotides: 8. Germline V gene sequence: CDR1 MNHEY, CDR2 SVGEGT. CDR3 region: CASSRGGWARTDTQYF. CDR3 DNA: TGTGCCAGCAGTCGCGGGGGGTGGGCCCGCACAGATACGCAGTATTTT.

The chain recombines TRBV12-3 or TRBV12-4 with TRBJ1-5, with a weak D call TRBD1 (5 bases). CDR3 size: 15 residues. V was pared by 7 bases and J by 0 bases, with 13 bases between. CDR3 bases: TGTGCCAGCAAGGCGGGGGATATTAGCAATCAGCCCCAGCATTTT. Translated, it gives CASKAGDISNQPQHF.

The chain uses TRBV12-3 or TRBV12-4 and TRBJ2-1; the match to TRBD2 covers 9 bases. J was trimmed by 2 bases and V by 7 bases; bases with no gene match: 6. This CDR3 has 15 amino acids. The CDR3 loop is CASNLGTSPYNEQFF. CDR3 bases: TGTGCCAGCAACTTAGGGACTAGCCCCTACAATGAGCAGTTCTTC.

This chain uses TRBV23-1 with TRBJ1-1, with D uncertain. TRBV23-1 is given ORF status, its function remaining uncertain. The CDR3 spans 11 residues. Trimming removed 4 bases at V and 6 bases at J, with 6 bases between. CDR3 bases: TGCGCCAGCAGTCTTCCGCCTGAAGCTTTCTTT. Translation: CASSLPPEAFF.

This clonotype has only a few counts. The chain links TRBV20-1 to TRBJ2-7; TRBD1 aligns across 8 bases. The V gene's germline CDR1 is DFQATT and CDR2 SNEGSKA (reference sequence). This CDR3 is built from 12 residues. The V and J ends lost 7 bases and 7 bases, in that order; junction bases with no gene match: 9. CDR3 loop: CSVRTGPEEQYF. CDR3 DNA sequence: TGCAGTGTCCGGACAGGGCCGGAGGAGCAGTACTTC.

The chain recombines TRBV29-1 with TRBJ1-1; 8 bases match TRBD1. The germline V gene has CDR1 SQVTM and CDR2 ANQGSEA. V was pared by 5 bases and J by 1 base, with 3 bases of the junction left unmatched. The CDR3 loop spans 13 amino acids. In DNA form, the CDR3 reads TGCAGCGTTAGAGGGACAGGGAACACTGAAGCTTTCTTT. The encoded protein is CSVRGTGNTEAFF.

This clonotype was detected only a few times. The J gene is TRBJ2-3, the V gene TRBV29-1, with 7 bases fitting TRBD2. Germline loops: CDR1 SQVTM, CDR2 ANQGSEA. CDR3 length equals 15 residues. Unmatched junction bases numbered 11, after V lost 6 bases and J lost 2 bases. The CDR3 coding sequence is TGCAGCGTCCGCGGACTAGTCGGCGCCACAGATACGCAGTATTTT. It is translated as CSVRGLVGATDTQYF.

This clonotype was counted a few times. The genes are TRBV7-9 and TRBJ2-1; TRBD1 might be the D (5 bases). Deletions cut 2 bases from V and 0 bases from J, with 8 bases between. The CDR3 spans 15 residues. The germline V gene encodes CDR1 SEHNR and CDR2 FQNEAQ (reference sequence). The CDR3 reads CASSLRQSSYNEQFF. For the CDR3, the DNA is TGTGCCAGCAGCTTAAGACAGAGCTCCTACAATGAGCAGTTCTTC. Full variable domain (rest looked up from reference TRBV7-9 and TRBJ2-1): DTGVSQNPRHKITKRGQNVTFRCDPISEHNRLYWYRQTLGQGPEFLTYFQNEAQLEKSRLLSDRFSAERPKGSFSTLEIQRTEQGDSAMYLCASSLRQSSYNEQFFGPGTRLTVL.

Ten or more counts support this clonotype. The chain recombines TRBV7-4 with TRBJ1-1, with a possible D match to TRBD1 (5 bases). CDR1 and CDR2 from the germline V gene are SGHVT and SQSDAQ. The CDR3 extends over 14 amino acids. V lost 5 bases and J lost 2, with 12 bases in between. In DNA, the CDR3 is TGTGCCAGCAGCCCACGGACAAGAAACACTGAAGCTTTCTTT. Residues: CASSPRTRNTEAFF.

This chain uses TRBV12-3 or TRBV12-4 with TRBJ1-2, with TRBD1 matching 7 bases. The CDR3 has 13 residues. The V gene end was trimmed by 6 bases and the J gene end by 8 bases; junction bases not matched to a gene: 9. The CDR3 bases are TGTGCCAGCAGCAGACAGGGTAGTTTAGGCTACACCTTC. As protein: CASSRQGSLGYTF.

This clonotype was detected ten times or more. The V and J genes are TRBV5-1 and TRBJ1-2; D gene uncertain. The V end lost 3 bases, the J end lost 2 bases, and 5 bases lay between the germline ends. Germline CDR1 SGHRS, CDR2 YFSETQ. The CDR3 loop spans 12 amino acids. CDR3 protein: CASSYDNYGYTF. The CDR3 nucleotides read TGCGCCAGCAGCTACGACAACTATGGCTACACCTTC.

This clonotype has a count of ten or more. The CDR3 region is CASSLQGEGTGELFF. CDR3 bases: TGTGCCAGCAGCCTTCAGGGAGAGGGCACCGGGGAGCTGTTTTTT. The chain joins TRBV7-8 to TRBJ2-2; D possibly uses TRBD1 or TRBD2 (5 bases each). Germline values: CDR1 SGHVS, CDR2 FQNEAQ. This CDR3 contains 15 residues. Trimming took 5 bases from V and 4 from J, leaving 14 bases between them. The variable domain in full, with the rest retrieved from reference TRBV7-8 and TRBJ2-2, is GAGVSQSPRYKVAKRGQDVALRCDPISGHVSLFWYQQALGQGPEFLTYFQNEAQLDKSGLPSDRFFAERPEGSVSTLKIQRTQQEDSAVYLCASSLQGEGTGELFFGEGSRLTVL.

This clonotype has just a few counts. The gene calls are TRBV12-3 or TRBV12-4 and TRBJ1-6, with D maybe TRBD1 (5 bases). The V gene lost 3 bases and the J gene lost 8 bases, with 14 bases spanning the gap. The CDR3 extends over 15 amino acids. The CDR3 protein is CASSLASWGDSPLHF. CDR3 bases: TGTGCCAGCAGTTTGGCCAGCTGGGGGGATTCACCCCTCCACTTT.

This clonotype showed up just a few times. The V gene is TRBV3-1, the J gene TRBJ2-7; D ambiguous. The V gene's germline CDR1 is LGHDT and CDR2 YNNKEL (reference sequence). The CDR3 has 12 residues. Trimming removed 0 bases at V and 4 bases at J, with 4 bases between. CDR3 nucleotide sequence: TGTGCCAGCAGCCAAGATGTGTACGAGCAGTACTTC. Protein: CASSQDVYEQYF.

The gene calls are TRBV28 and TRBJ2-2; D call uncertain. Trimming took 3 bases from V and 2 from J, leaving 13 bases between them. CDR3 size: 16 residues. Germline loops: CDR1 MDHEN, CDR2 SYDVKM. The CDR3: CASSLSAYSNTGELFF. In DNA form, the CDR3 reads TGTGCCAGCAGTTTGTCGGCATATTCAAACACCGGGGAGCTGTTTTTT.

This clonotype was counted many times. The chain carries TRBV5-1 and TRBJ1-4; 9 positions agree with TRBD1. Germline V gene data show CDR1 as SGHRS and CDR2 as YFSETQ. The CDR3 totals 15 residues. Unmatched junction bases numbered 6, after V lost 2 bases and J lost 7 bases. The CDR3 coding sequence is TGCGCCAGCAGCTTCACAGGGGGCGCATTTGAAAAACTGTTTTTT. Translation gives CASSFTGGAFEKLFF.